This TCR beta chain was identified in a study of T-cell memory formation after mild COVID-19. As for the study in general: Clusters were largely donor specific. Notes on the study in general: Pre-infection memory held some responding clones, suggesting pre-existing cross-reactive T cells responded. Clones that contracted from day 15 to 85 were balanced CD4/CD8, while later expanders leaned CD4+.

As for this clonotype: Its cognate antigen is unknown.

Germline V gives CDR1 DFQATT, CDR2 SNEGSKA (reference sequence). The CDR3 spans 16 residues. Trimming took 0 bases from V and 0 from J, leaving 13 bases between them. It was 5'RACE with constant-segment primers that produced the TCR alpha and TCR beta cDNA libraries, which carried sample barcodes and UMIs. TCRdb fed the 5' RACE reads into MiXCR, producing one record per CDR3 protein. The sample has fewer than 250,000 distinct CDR3 sequences; around 30% are singletons. The chain links TRBV20-1 to TRBJ2-3, with a tentative D call TRBD2 (5 bases). The TCR originated in an adult woman who had mild COVID-19 (a few samples of this study predate the infection). Cell type and time point are not known. Specimen: PBMCs or a T cell subset sorted from them (not recorded which). The CDR3 is CSARDPGVASTDTQYF. CDR3 coding DNA: TGCAGTGCTAGAGATCCCGGGGTCGCTAGCACAGATACGCAGTATTTT.